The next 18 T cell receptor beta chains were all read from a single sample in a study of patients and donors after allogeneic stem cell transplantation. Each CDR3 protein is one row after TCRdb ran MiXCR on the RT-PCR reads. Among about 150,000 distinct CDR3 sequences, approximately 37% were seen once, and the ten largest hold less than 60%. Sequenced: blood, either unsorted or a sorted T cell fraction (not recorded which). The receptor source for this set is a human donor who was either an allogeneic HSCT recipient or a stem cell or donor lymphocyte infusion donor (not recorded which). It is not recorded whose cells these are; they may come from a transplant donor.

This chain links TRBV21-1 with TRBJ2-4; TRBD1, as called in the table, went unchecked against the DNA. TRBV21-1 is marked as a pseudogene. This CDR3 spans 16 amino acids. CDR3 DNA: TGTGCCAGCAGCAGCCGGGACGCCCTAGCCAAAAACATTCAGTACTTC. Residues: CASSSRDALAKNIQYF.

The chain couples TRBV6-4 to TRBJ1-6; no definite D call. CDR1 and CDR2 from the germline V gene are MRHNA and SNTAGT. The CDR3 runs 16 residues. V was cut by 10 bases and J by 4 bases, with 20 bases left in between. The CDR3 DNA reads TGTGCCAACAGCGAGATCCAGCTCTTATATAATTCACCCCTCCACTTT. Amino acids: CANSEIQLLYNSPLHF.

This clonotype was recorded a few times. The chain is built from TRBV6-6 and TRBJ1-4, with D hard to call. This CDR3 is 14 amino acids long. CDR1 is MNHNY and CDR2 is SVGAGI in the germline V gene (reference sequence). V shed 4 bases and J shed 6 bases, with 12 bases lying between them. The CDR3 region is CASSSSREDEKLFF. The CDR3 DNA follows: TGTGCCAGCAGTTCCTCTCGTGAGGATGAAAAACTGTTTTTT.

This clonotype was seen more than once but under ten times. The CDR3 here is CATSIDRGLNTEAFF. CDR3 in DNA: TGTGCCACCAGCATAGACAGGGGGCTGAACACTGAAGCTTTCTTT. V is TRBV15 and J is TRBJ1-1; the match to TRBD1 covers 10 bases. The germline CDR1 and CDR2 sequences are LNHNV and YYDKDF (reference sequence). This CDR3 contains 15 residues. Trimming took 4 bases from V and 0 from J; bases not matched to a gene: 2.

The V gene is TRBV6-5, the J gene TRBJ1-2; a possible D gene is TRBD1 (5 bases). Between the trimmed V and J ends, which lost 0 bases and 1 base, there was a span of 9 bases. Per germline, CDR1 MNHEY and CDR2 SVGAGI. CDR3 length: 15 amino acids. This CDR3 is CASSYSRGNNYGYTF. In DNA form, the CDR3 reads TGTGCCAGCAGTTACTCGAGGGGCAATAACTATGGCTACACCTTC.

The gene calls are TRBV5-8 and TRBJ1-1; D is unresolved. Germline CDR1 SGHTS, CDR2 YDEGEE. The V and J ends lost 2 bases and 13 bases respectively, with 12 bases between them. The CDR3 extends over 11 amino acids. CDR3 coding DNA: TGTGCCAGCAGCTTTGATTGGAGGAATTTCTTT. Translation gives CASSFDWRNFF.

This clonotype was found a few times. CDR3 DNA sequence: TGTGCCAGCAGCTTAGTACAGGGAAGGGATACGCAGTATTTT. This encodes CASSLVQGRDTQYF. The genes are TRBV7-6 and TRBJ2-3, with TRBD1 as a possible D gene (6 bases). This CDR3 is 14 amino acids long. Trimming left V 1 base short and J 6 bases short, with 11 bases between. Per germline, CDR1 SGHVS and CDR2 FNYEAQ.

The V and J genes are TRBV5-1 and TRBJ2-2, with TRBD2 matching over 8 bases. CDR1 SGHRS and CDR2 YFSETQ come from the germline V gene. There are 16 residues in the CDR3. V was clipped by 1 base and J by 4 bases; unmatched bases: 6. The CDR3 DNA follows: TGCGCCAGCAGCTTGCTTAGCGGGGCCAGCACCGGGGAGCTGTTTTTT. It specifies CASSLLSGASTGELFF.

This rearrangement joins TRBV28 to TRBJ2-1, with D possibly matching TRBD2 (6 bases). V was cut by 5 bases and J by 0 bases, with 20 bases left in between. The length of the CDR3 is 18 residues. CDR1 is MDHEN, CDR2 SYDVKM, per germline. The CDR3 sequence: CASSLPLALAYSYNEQFF. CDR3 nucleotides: TGTGCCAGCAGTCTACCCTTAGCACTAGCTTACTCCTACAATGAGCAGTTCTTC. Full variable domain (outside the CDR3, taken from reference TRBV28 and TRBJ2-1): DVKVTQSSRYLVKRTGEKVFLECVQDMDHENMFWYRQDPGLGLRLIYFSYDVKMKEKGDIPEGYSVSREKKERFSLILESASTNQTSMYLCASSLPLALAYSYNEQFFGPGTRLTVL.

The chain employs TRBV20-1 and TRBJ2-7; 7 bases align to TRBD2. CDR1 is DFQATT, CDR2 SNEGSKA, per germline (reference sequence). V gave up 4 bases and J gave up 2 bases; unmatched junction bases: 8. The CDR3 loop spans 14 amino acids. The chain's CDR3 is CSAKAGLAAYEQYF. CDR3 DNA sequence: TGCAGTGCTAAAGCAGGGCTAGCGGCCTACGAGCAGTACTTC.

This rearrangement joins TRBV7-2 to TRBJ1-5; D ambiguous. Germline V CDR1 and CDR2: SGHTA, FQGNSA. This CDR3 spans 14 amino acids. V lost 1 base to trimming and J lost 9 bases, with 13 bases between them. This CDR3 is CASSLGGQGRPQHF. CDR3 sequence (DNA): TGTGCCAGCAGCTTAGGCGGCCAAGGGCGGCCCCAGCATTTT.

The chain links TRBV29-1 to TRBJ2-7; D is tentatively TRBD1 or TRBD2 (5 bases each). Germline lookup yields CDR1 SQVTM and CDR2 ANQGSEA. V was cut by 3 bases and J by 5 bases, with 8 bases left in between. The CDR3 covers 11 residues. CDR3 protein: CSVDWGNEQYV. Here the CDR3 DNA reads TGCAGCGTTGATTGGGGGAACGAGCAGTACGTC.

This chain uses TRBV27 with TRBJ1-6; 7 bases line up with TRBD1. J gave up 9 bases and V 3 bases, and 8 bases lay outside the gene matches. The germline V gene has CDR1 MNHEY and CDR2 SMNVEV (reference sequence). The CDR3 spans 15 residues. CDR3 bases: TGTGCCAGCAGTTTCGCCGGGACAGCCCTTTCACCCCTCCACTTT. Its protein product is CASSFAGTALSPLHF.

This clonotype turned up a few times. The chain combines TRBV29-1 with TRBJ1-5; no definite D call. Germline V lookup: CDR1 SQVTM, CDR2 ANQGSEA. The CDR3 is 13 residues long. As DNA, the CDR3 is TGCAGTGCCCAAGACGCTGACAATCAGCCCCAGCATTTT. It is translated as CSAQDADNQPQHF.

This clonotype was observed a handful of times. CDR3 loop: CAINLGEGSPLHF. The DNA of the CDR3 is TGTGCCATCAACCTAGGGGAGGGTTCACCCCTCCACTTT. The chain joins TRBV10-3 to TRBJ1-6, with a weak D call TRBD1 (5 bases). Deletions cut 7 bases from V and 9 bases from J, with 13 bases between. The CDR3 runs 13 residues. CDR1 is ENHRY and CDR2 is SYGVKD in the germline V gene.

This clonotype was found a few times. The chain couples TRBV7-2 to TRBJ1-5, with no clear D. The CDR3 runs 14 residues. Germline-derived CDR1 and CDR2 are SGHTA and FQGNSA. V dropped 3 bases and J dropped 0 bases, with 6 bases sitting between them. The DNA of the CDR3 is TGTGCCAGCAGCTTCGGACTTAGCAATCAGCCCCAGCATTTT. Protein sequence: CASSFGLSNQPQHF.

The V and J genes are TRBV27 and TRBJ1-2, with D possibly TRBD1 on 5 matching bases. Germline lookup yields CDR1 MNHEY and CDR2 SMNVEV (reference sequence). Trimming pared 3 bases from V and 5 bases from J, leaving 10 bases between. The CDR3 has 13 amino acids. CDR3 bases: TGTGCCAGCAGTTTCGTGGGGGGGTATGGCTACACCTTC. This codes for CASSFVGGYGYTF.

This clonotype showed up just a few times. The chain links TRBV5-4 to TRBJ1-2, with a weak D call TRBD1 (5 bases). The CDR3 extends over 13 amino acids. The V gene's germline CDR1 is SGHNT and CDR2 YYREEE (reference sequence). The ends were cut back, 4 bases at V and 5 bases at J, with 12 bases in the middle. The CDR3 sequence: CASSRDVGYGYTF. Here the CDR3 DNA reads TGTGCCAGCAGCCGGGACGTGGGTTATGGCTACACCTTC.